This T cell receptor beta chain was obtained from a study of graft-versus-host responses after intestinal transplantation. Study context: Multivisceral, liver-intestinal, or isolated intestinal transplants were given to recipients. Findings of the study overall: The authors found GvH clones in recipient marrow, some appearing first in ileum or blood.

Points on this clone: Its antigen is undetermined.

Repertoires were generated with immunoSEQ multiplex PCR, while TCRdb's copy carries only in-frame clones and drops some. This repertoire shows some 85,000 clones, roughly 90% found once; its top ten account for roughly 0.43%. The CDR3 sequence is 12 residues long. The ends were cut back, 4 bases at V and 11 bases at J, with 14 bases in the middle. Germline V gene sequence: CDR1 SGHAT, CDR2 FQNNGV. This chain joins TRBV11-2 and TRBJ1-1; maybe TRBD1 (6 bases). This material consisted of unstimulated CD8+ T cells sorted from spleen or lymph node cells, taken before transplant. The receptor's source is a human donor who was the organ donor for an intestinal transplant. The DNA of the CDR3 is TGTGCCAGCAGCTCCCTGGGGGCCGAGGCTTTCTTT. Translating it yields CASSSLGAEAFF.